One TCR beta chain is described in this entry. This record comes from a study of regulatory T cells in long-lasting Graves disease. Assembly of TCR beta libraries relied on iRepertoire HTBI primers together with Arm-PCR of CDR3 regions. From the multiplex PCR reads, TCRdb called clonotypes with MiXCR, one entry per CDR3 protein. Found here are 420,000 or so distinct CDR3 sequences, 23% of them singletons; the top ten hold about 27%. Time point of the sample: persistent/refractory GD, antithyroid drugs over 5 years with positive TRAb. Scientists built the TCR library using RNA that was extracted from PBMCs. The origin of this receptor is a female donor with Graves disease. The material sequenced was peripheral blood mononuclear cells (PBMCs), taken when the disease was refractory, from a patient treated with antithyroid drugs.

The DNA of the CDR3 is TGTGCCAGCAGCCCACCCCGACGGCACAATGAGCAGTTCTTC. Translation: CASSPPRRHNEQFF. The rearrangement joins TRBV28 to TRBJ2-1; no clear D. The CDR3 loop spans 14 amino acids. Germline CDR1 and CDR2: MDHEN and SYDVKM. The germline V and J ends were trimmed by 6 bases and 5 bases, with 14 bases remaining between them. Variable domain in full (rest from reference TRBV28 and TRBJ2-1): DVKVTQSSRYLVKRTGEKVFLECVQDMDHENMFWYRQDPGLGLRLIYFSYDVKMKEKGDIPEGYSVSREKKERFSLILESASTNQTSMYLCASSPPRRHNEQFFGPGTRLTVL.